The 19 T cell receptor beta chains reported below all come from one sample, sequenced in a study of siplizumab effects on memory and regulatory T cells. Sequencing used immunoSEQ multiplex PCR; TCRdb keeps in-frame clones, though not all of them. The table has approximately 110,000 clones, 90% to 95% seen once; the top ten hold more than 0.65%. Sequenced: Tregs sorted from blood. The receptors shown here come from a human donor in good health.

The chain couples TRBV19 to TRBJ1-2; no firm D call. Germline values: CDR1 LNHDA, CDR2 SQIVND (reference sequence). The CDR3 is 15 residues long. With 3 bases removed from V and 4 bases from J, the gap between germline ends came to 15 bases. The CDR3 sequence: CASSISSDKLYGYTF. For the CDR3, the DNA is TGTGCCAGTAGTATTTCCTCAGACAAGCTCTATGGCTACACCTTC.

The V and J genes are TRBV5-4 and TRBJ2-3, with D uncertain. The CDR3 consists of 17 residues. Germline assignment: CDR1 SGHNT and CDR2 YYREEE (reference sequence). V lost 0 bases and J 1 base, leaving 15 bases between the germline ends. The CDR3 DNA is TGTGCCAGCAGCTTGGGGGGTGGGAAGAGAGGCACAGATACGCAGTATTTT. Protein sequence: CASSLGGGKRGTDTQYF. The complete variable domain, with remaining parts taken from reference TRBV5-4 and TRBJ2-3, reads ETGVTQSPTHLIKTRGQQVTLRCSSQSGHNTVSWYQQALGQGPQFIFQYYREEENGRGNFPPRFSGLQFPNYSSELNVNALELDDSALYLCASSLGGGKRGTDTQYFGPGTRLTVL.

The chain is built from TRBV18 and TRBJ1-1; 7 bases are a match to TRBD1. With 6 bases clipped from V and 2 bases from J, the junction kept 6 bases outside the gene matches. The germline V gene has CDR1 KGHSH and CDR2 LQKENI. This CDR3 spans 14 amino acids. The CDR3 coding sequence is TGTGCCAGCTCGGGGGACAGACAAAACACTGAAGCTTTCTTT. The encoded protein is CASSGDRQNTEAFF.

The rearrangement links TRBV7-2 to TRBJ1-1; possibly TRBD1 for D (5 bases). Germline loops: CDR1 SGHTA, CDR2 FQGNSA. The CDR3 length is 15 residues. V was pared by 1 base and J by 3 bases, with 12 bases between. As DNA, the CDR3 is TGTGCCAGCAGCTTAGTCCGGGGAGGGGACACTGAAGCTTTCTTT. Residues: CASSLVRGGDTEAFF.

The chain has TRBV27 and TRBJ2-6; no clear D gene. The CDR3 is 15 amino acids. Trimming removed 2 bases from V and 0 bases from J, with 5 bases in between. Germline lookup yields CDR1 MNHEY and CDR2 SMNVEV (reference sequence). The DNA of the CDR3 is TGTGCCAGCAGTTTACTGGACTCTGGGGCCAACGTCCTGACTTTC. Encoded protein: CASSLLDSGANVLTF.

This CDR3 is CAWTNGNRGEKLFF. As DNA, the CDR3 is TGTGCCTGGACTAATGGGAATCGAGGGGAAAAACTGTTTTTT. V usage is TRBV30 and J usage is TRBJ1-4; D gene unclear. V lost 4 bases to trimming and J lost 8 bases, with 17 bases between them. CDR1 and CDR2 (germline): GTSNPN, SVGIG (reference sequence). There are 14 residues in the CDR3.

The chain has TRBV20-1 and TRBJ2-1; D is uncertain. Trimming took 6 bases from V and 12 from J, leaving 15 bases between them. The CDR3 is 11 amino acids. Germline CDR1 and CDR2: DFQATT and SNEGSKA (reference sequence). The DNA for the CDR3 is TGCAGTGCGTCCAAGGATCGATGGCAGTTCTTC. Translating gives CSASKDRWQFF.

V and J are TRBV5-4 and TRBJ1-2, with 9 bases fitting TRBD1. In germline, CDR1 is SGHNT, CDR2 YYREEE (reference sequence). J gave up 4 bases and V 5 bases, and 3 bases lay outside the gene matches. This CDR3 is built from 13 residues. The CDR3 nucleotides read TGTGCCAGCAGAGGACAGGGGAGCTATGGCTACACCTTC. Amino acid sequence: CASRGQGSYGYTF.

The chain employs TRBV27 and TRBJ1-2; the match to TRBD1 covers 7 bases. Germline assignment: CDR1 MNHEY and CDR2 SMNVEV (reference sequence). V gave up 5 bases and J gave up 0 bases; unmatched junction bases: 6. The CDR3 is 15 residues long. The CDR3 DNA reads TGTGCCAGCAGTCCGTGGGACAGACCTAACTATGGCTACACCTTC. Amino acids: CASSPWDRPNYGYTF.

The genes are TRBV6-5 and TRBJ1-2; D is undetermined. The CDR3 loop spans 13 amino acids. Trimming shortened V by 0 bases and J by 9 bases, and 11 bases separated the two germline ends. Germline CDR1 and CDR2: MNHEY and SVGAGI. The CDR3 sequence is CASSYSTPPSYTF. The CDR3 nucleotides read TGTGCCAGCAGTTACTCCACTCCCCCCAGCTACACCTTC.

The chain is built from TRBV7-2 and TRBJ2-7; 8 bases align to TRBD2. CDR3 length equals 15 residues. Trimming cost V 5 bases and J 6 bases; bases outside gene matches: 12. Germline V gene data show CDR1 as SGHTA and CDR2 as FQGNSA. The CDR3 sequence is CASSTTGTRAREQYF. The DNA for the CDR3 is TGTGCCAGCAGCACCACCGGGACTAGAGCTCGCGAGCAGTACTTC.

Details on this clone: This same CDR3 is encoded by further DNA sequences in the sample. The chain recombines TRBV5-1 with TRBJ1-1; 8 bases agree with TRBD1. Germline V lookup: CDR1 SGHRS, CDR2 YFSETQ. CDR3 length equals 12 residues. The trim removed 4 bases at V and 14 bases at J, leaving 10 bases unmatched. DNA for the CDR3: TGCGCCAGCAGCGCCGGACAGGGCGGAGCCTTCTTT. Amino acid sequence: CASSAGQGGAFF.

The chain has TRBV6-1 and TRBJ2-5; D may be TRBD2 (6 bases). Germline V gene lookup returns CDR1 MNHNS and CDR2 SASEGT. The V end lost 2 bases, the J end lost 0 bases, and 16 bases lay between the germline ends. This CDR3 has 17 residues. CDR3 in amino acids: CASSESTSRRYQETQYF. CDR3 coding DNA: TGTGCCAGCAGTGAAAGCACTAGCAGACGGTACCAAGAGACCCAGTACTTC.

The CDR3 nucleotides read TGTGCCTGGAGTCAGGGGACAGGGGGAACTGGAAACACCATATATTTT. Residues: CAWSQGTGGTGNTIYF. This sequence joins TRBV30 and TRBJ1-3; 11 bases are shared with TRBD1. Germline lookup yields CDR1 GTSNPN and CDR2 SVGIG (reference sequence). The CDR3 has 16 amino acids. The J segment lost 2 bases and the V segment lost 2 bases, leaving 5 bases of the junction unmatched.

The chain carries TRBV21-1 and TRBJ2-1; TRBD1 is the table's D call, not checked against the DNA. TRBV21-1 is annotated as a pseudogene. The CDR3 has 17 residues. CDR3 region: CASSNQGQGVFNDEQFF. The DNA for the CDR3 is TGTGCCAGCAGCAACCAGGGACAGGGCGTATTCAACGATGAGCAGTTCTTC.

The rearrangement joins TRBV5-1 to TRBJ2-7, with D possibly being TRBD1 or TRBD2 (5 bases each). Per germline, CDR1 SGHRS and CDR2 YFSETQ. This CDR3 is built from 16 residues. The V and J ends lost 4 bases and 7 bases respectively, with 24 bases between them. CDR3 in amino acids: CASSNSTVFLPGEQYF. As DNA, the CDR3 is TGCGCCAGCAGCAACTCGACAGTTTTCCTCCCGGGGGAGCAGTACTTC.

The chain recombines TRBV29-1 with TRBJ1-5; 7 positions agree with TRBD1. Trimming cost V 8 bases and J 8 bases; bases outside gene matches: 18. Germline V gives CDR1 SQVTM, CDR2 ANQGSEA. The CDR3 contains 15 residues. CDR3 loop: CSPDRDSGLREPQHF. DNA for the CDR3: TGCAGCCCCGACCGGGACAGCGGTTTACGGGAGCCCCAGCATTTT. The whole variable domain, remainder taken from reference TRBV29-1 and TRBJ1-5, is SAVISQKPSRDICQRGTSLTIQCQVDSQVTMMFWYRQQPGQSLTLIATANQGSEATYESGFVIDKFPISRPNLTFSTLTVSNMSPEDSSIYLCSPDRDSGLREPQHFGDGTRLSIL.

This chain joins TRBV10-3 and TRBJ1-3; a weak D match, TRBD1 (6 bases). V was pared by 6 bases and J by 2 bases, with 14 bases between. Germline CDR1 is ENHRY and CDR2 is SYGVKD. The length of the CDR3 is 15 residues. This chain's CDR3 is CAISDLGQTGNTIYF. DNA of the CDR3: TGTGCCATCAGCGACCTTGGACAGACTGGAAACACCATATATTTT.

The rearrangement joins TRBV5-1 to TRBJ2-1; a possible D gene is TRBD1 (6 bases). Germline CDR1 and CDR2: SGHRS and YFSETQ. CDR3 length equals 13 residues. V lost 2 bases to trimming and J lost 10 bases, with 13 bases between them. Here the CDR3 DNA reads TGCGCCAGCAGCTTAGTCCCTCAGGGGGAGCAGTTCTTC. This gives the protein CASSLVPQGEQFF.